This TCR beta chain was identified during a study of T cell responses to AZD1222 COVID-19 vaccine (dated by TCRdb to the early 2020s). Background on the whole study: AZD1222 recipients with second doses at about 4 weeks or about 12 weeks were pooled, because spike-specific TCR depth and breadth did not differ between schedules. A total of 233 trial participants underwent TCR sequencing, of whom about 210 had received two doses of AZD1222 and about 25 had received two doses of the MenACWY control vaccine. Trial participants were enrolled by age into 18-55, 56-69 and 70-plus year subgroups, with roughly 150, 30 and 60 TCR-sequenced participants respectively. Study-wide findings and limitations: The whole spike protein was spanned by vaccine-associated CD4 TCRs, and dominant responses were seen in regions 160-218 and 743-854. Participants were mostly white British and included more females than males, and it was suggested by the authors that clonal diversity may have been underestimated. In the small 56-69-year group, the increase in depth fell short of significance, most likely because of low power. Conclusions about previously exposed vaccinees are limited, since just 6 or 7 AZD1222 recipients were seropositive for SARS-CoV-2 at baseline. Nearly half of unique spike-specific TCRs reportedly recognized epitopes outside regions mutated in the B.1.351 and B.1.1.7 variants. After two AZD1222 doses, spike-specific TCR breadth and depth were significantly higher than at day 0 and than in MenACWY recipients. Because no day 14 peak-response samples were available, repertoires were characterized only after the peak T cell response.

The CDR3 regions of human TCRbeta chains were subjected to immunosequencing. Under the source paper's analysis protocol: Repertoire TCRs were matched against a reference library of SARS-CoV-2-specific TCRs generated with the MIRA antigen-specificity platform. Breadth was defined as the fraction of unique TCRs that were SARS-CoV-2-associated. Depth was defined as the fraction of total T cells that were SARS-CoV-2-associated. Each spike-specific TCR was assigned to its reactive spike region and to a CD4 or CD8 class using the MIRA data. Log10-transformed breadth and depth values were compared by one-way ANOVA with Sidak's multiple comparisons tests. TCRdb stores this immuneACCESS table with in-frame sequences only. Part of the clones is absent; in the studies checked, under half of the shortfall reflects unresolved V genes, and no reason is known for the rest. From that table come the V and J calls and clone size; the DNA was used to work out D and trimming. This sample gives tens of thousands of clones in total; roughly 88% of them show up just once. 22% of the sample is taken by the ten largest.

V loses 5 bases, J loses 1 base, and the germline ends lie 11 bases apart. Taken from the germline V gene, the CDR1 and CDR2 loops are SGHNT and YENEEA. The CDR3 sequence holds 14 residues, the cysteine and phenylalanine included. The read is trimmed to its CDR3 DNA, 42 bases read in frame from base 1. This clone was picked up one time. No antigen is known for it. Within one base of it there is no much larger clone, and no base qualities were kept. The label giving this sample's time point can be read as: baseline before first vaccination. Vaccinee samples were obtained from the UK trials COV001 and COV002, which included a single-blind randomized controlled phase 2/3 trial of AZD1222 (ChAdOx1 nCoV-19) in healthy adults. For TCRbeta chain sequencing, PBMC samples were collected from trial participants at day 0 and at day 28 after the second dose.

The chain is encoded by TRBV11-3 joined to TRBJ1-1; no D gene can be assigned with confidence. The sequence was collected from an adult in good health. The sequencing here drew on peripheral blood, taken on day 0 of AZD1222 vaccination. The CDR3 in this case is CASSPTRGNTEAFF. The DNA reads as follows: TGTGCCAGCAGCCCGACTCGGGGGAACACTGAAGCTTTCTTT.